Below, 11 T cell receptor beta chains from the same sample are listed, as sequenced in a study of shared clonotypes between healthy human individuals. This table comes from immunoSEQ multiplex PCR, and its TCRdb copy is limited to in-frame clones, with some not included. The sample has some 1.5 million clones, roughly 98% seen once. The sequencing sample was made of naive CD4+ T cells sorted from blood. Subset described: CD45RA+ positively selected. These receptors all come from a man younger than 45 in good health.

The rearrangement joins TRBV25-1 to TRBJ2-7; the D gene is possibly TRBD1 (6 bases). CDR1 is MGHDK, CDR2 SYGVNS, per germline. V lost 6 bases and J lost 0, with 9 bases in between. The length of the CDR3 is 13 residues. The CDR3 here is CASRGQISYEQYF. For the CDR3, the DNA is TGTGCCAGCAGAGGACAGATCTCCTACGAGCAGTACTTC.

This rearrangement joins TRBV10-3 to TRBJ2-7; 8 bases are shared with TRBD2. The ends lost 10 bases at V and 0 bases at J; junction bases unmatched: 14. This CDR3 has 16 residues. Germline V gives CDR1 ENHRY, CDR2 SYGVKD. The CDR3 is CATQGSIAGSSYEQYF. The CDR3 nucleotides read TGTGCCACGCAGGGATCCATAGCGGGAAGCTCCTACGAGCAGTACTTC.

The gene calls are TRBV5-4 and TRBJ2-1; possibly TRBD2 for D (6 bases). The CDR3 is 15 amino acids. Per germline, CDR1 SGHNT and CDR2 YYREEE (reference sequence). Trimming removed 4 bases at V and 0 bases at J, with 11 bases between. Here the CDR3 reads CASSRDWSSYNEQFF. The CDR3 bases are TGTGCCAGCAGCCGGGACTGGAGCTCCTACAATGAGCAGTTCTTC. The variable domain in full, completed from reference TRBV5-4 and TRBJ2-1, reads ETGVTQSPTHLIKTRGQQVTLRCSSQSGHNTVSWYQQALGQGPQFIFQYYREEENGRGNFPPRFSGLQFPNYSSELNVNALELDDSALYLCASSRDWSSYNEQFFGPGTRLTVL.

For this clone: Other DNA sequences in this specimen translate into the identical CDR3. This sequence joins TRBV5-1 and TRBJ1-5; D ambiguous. Between the trimmed V and J ends, which lost 0 bases and 0 bases, there was a span of 7 bases. Germline V gene data show CDR1 as SGHRS and CDR2 as YFSETQ. The CDR3 runs to 15 residues. For the CDR3, the DNA is TGCGCCAGCAGCTTGGACGGGTATAGCAATCAGCCCCAGCATTTT. Protein: CASSLDGYSNQPQHF.

The chain recombines TRBV7-9 with TRBJ1-1, with D possibly TRBD1 on 5 matching bases. V was shortened by 5 bases and J by 5 bases, with 18 bases between the two germline ends. This CDR3 has 15 amino acids. Germline V gene lookup returns CDR1 SEHNR and CDR2 FQNEAQ (reference sequence). CDR3 sequence: CASSPASGSWTEAFF. In nucleotides, the CDR3 is TGTGCCAGCAGCCCGGCCTCAGGGTCGTGGACTGAAGCTTTCTTT.

This clone was observed once. This sample also contains other DNA sequences that code for the same CDR3. The genes are TRBV7-2 and TRBJ2-1, with TRBD1 identical over 7 bases. Germline lookup yields CDR1 SGHTA and CDR2 FQGNSA. The trim removed 1 base at V and 2 bases at J, leaving 2 bases unmatched. The CDR3 has 15 residues. This CDR3 is CASSLVQGTYNEQFF. Written as DNA, the CDR3 is TGTGCCAGCAGCTTAGTACAGGGGACCTACAATGAGCAGTTCTTC. The full variable domain, completed using reference TRBV7-2 and TRBJ2-1, is GAGVSQSPSNKVTEKGKDVELRCDPISGHTALYWYRQSLGQGLEFLIYFQGNSAPDKSGLPSDRFSAERTGGSVSTLTIQRTQQEDSAVYLCASSLVQGTYNEQFFGPGTRLTVL.

The chain links TRBV7-2 to TRBJ2-3; D ambiguous. Trimming took off 5 bases at V and 0 bases at J, with 9 bases between the two ends. Germline V gene sequence: CDR1 SGHTA, CDR2 FQGNSA. There are 14 residues in the CDR3. The CDR3 bases are TGTGCCAGCAGCGCTATGACGAGCACAGATACGCAGTATTTT. Its protein product is CASSAMTSTDTQYF.

Details on this clone: The same CDR3 also results from other DNA sequences found in this sample. The chain couples TRBV20-1 to TRBJ1-1, with 7 positions matching TRBD1. The CDR3 runs to 11 residues. Per the germline V gene, CDR1 is DFQATT and CDR2 is SNEGSKA (reference sequence). J lost 5 bases, V lost 6 bases, and 3 bases had no gene match. CDR3 DNA sequence: TGCAGTGCACCCAGGGGGACTGAAGCTTTCTTT. Translating it yields CSAPRGTEAFF.

The V call is TRBV30, the J call TRBJ1-1, with D tentatively TRBD1 (5 bases). Germline CDR1 GTSNPN, CDR2 SVGIG (reference sequence). V was pared by 0 bases and J by 4 bases, with 12 bases between. The length of the CDR3 is 14 residues. CDR3 DNA sequence: TGTGCCTGGAGTGTATCTAATGGGGGCACTGAAGCTTTCTTT. Its translation: CAWSVSNGGTEAFF.

V and J are TRBV10-1 and TRBJ2-2; 7 nucleotides align to TRBD1. Trimming removed 4 bases from V and 3 bases from J; junction bases left unmatched: 2. The CDR3 is 14 amino acids. Germline V gene data show CDR1 as WNHNN and CDR2 as SYGVQD (reference sequence). The CDR3 here is CASSGTGHTGELFF. The CDR3 coding sequence is TGCGCCAGCAGTGGGACAGGACACACCGGGGAGCTGTTTTTT.

The chain is built from TRBV5-4 and TRBJ2-2, with unresolved D. Looked up from germline, CDR1 is SGHNT and CDR2 is YYREEE (reference sequence). The CDR3 sequence is 12 residues long. Deletions cut 5 bases from V and 7 bases from J, with 9 bases between. This CDR3 is CASSGKSGELFF. Here the CDR3 DNA reads TGTGCCAGCAGTGGGAAAAGCGGGGAGCTGTTTTTT.